This is a list of T cell receptor beta chains from one sample in a study of T cell responses to AZD1222 COVID-19 vaccine. The method was immunoSEQ multiplex PCR; TCRdb's version includes in-frame clones alone and lacks a portion of them. The table records over 110,000 clones, around 89% of them present only once. This specimen was peripheral blood, taken on day 0 of AZD1222 vaccination. The receptor source for this set is an adult in good health. Both conserved end residues are part of each CDR3. The D gene is left open where the match is weak. The size of a clone is reported for some rows only, either as once, few or many, or as a class for expanded clones.

v_gene	abundance	d_gene	j_gene	CDR3aa	CDR3nt
TRBV6-5	-	-	TRBJ1-1	CASTKVNRGAFF	TGTGCCAGCACCAAAGTCAACCGAGGAGCTTTCTTT
TRBV11-3	once	-	TRBJ1-3	CASSKQGTGNTIYF	TGTGCCAGCAGCAAACAGGGCACGGGAAACACCATATATTTT
TRBV2	-	-	TRBJ1-2	CASGQQGRYGYTF	TGTGCCAGCGGCCAACAGGGACGTTATGGCTACACCTTC
TRBV20-1	-	-	TRBJ1-5	CSASGESSNQPQHF	TGCAGTGCTAGTGGGGAGAGTAGCAATCAGCCCCAGCATTTT
TRBV19	-	TRBD1	TRBJ1-4	CASSKRTGQGDEKLFF	TGTGCCAGTAGTAAAAGGACAGGGCAAGGGGATGAAAAACTGTTTTTT
TRBV6-5	-	-	TRBJ2-5	CASSYSMLKETQYF	TGTGCCAGCAGTTACTCGATGCTTAAAGAGACCCAGTACTTC
TRBV6-5	-	TRBD1	TRBJ2-2	CAISGQGFGELFF	TGTGCCATCTCGGGACAGGGCTTCGGGGAGCTGTTTTTT
TRBV7-9	once	-	TRBJ2-3	CASSFEGLGDTQYF	TGTGCCAGCAGCTTTGAAGGCTTAGGAGATACGCAGTATTTT
TRBV7-6	-	TRBD2	TRBJ2-3	CASRSTSGGAPSTDTQYF	TGTGCCAGCAGGTCGACTAGCGGGGGGGCCCCTAGCACAGATACGCAGTATTTT
TRBV24-1	-	-	TRBJ1-5	CATSDPQGYSNQPQHF	TGTGCCACCAGTGATCCGCAGGGGTATAGCAATCAGCCCCAGCATTTT